The sequence of this T cell receptor beta chain was determined in a study of blood T cells in healthy people across ages. The CDR3 has 15 residues. V lost 1 base and J 1 base, leaving 9 bases between the germline ends. Germline loops: CDR1 MGHRA, CDR2 YSYEKL. Primed by a sample-barcoded 5' primer and a J-beta primer mix, a second PCR proceeded for 7 to 11 cycles. Every cDNA molecule bore a tag from a template-switch adaptor containing 12 random nucleotides. All samples gave at least 2.5 million CDR3-containing paired-end reads. TCRdb re-analysed the 5' RACE reads in MiXCR, keeping a single row per CDR3 protein. This table holds about 1.6 million distinct CDR3 sequences, about 35% found once. This clonotype appeared a few times.

The chain joins TRBV4-1 to TRBJ2-3; no firm D call. The clonotype comes from a woman in her 30s in good health. What was sequenced was blood. CDR3 sequence reads: CASSQGPLRTDTQYF. CDR3 coding DNA: TGCGCCAGCAGCCAAGGACCGCTACGCACAGATACGCAGTATTTT.